This T cell receptor beta chain derives from a study of blood T cell repertoires in COVID-19. Study details: T cells, B-cell-depleted T cells, or PBMCs supplied cDNA or gDNA.

Trimming left V 5 bases short and J 5 bases short, with 17 bases between. This CDR3 is 15 amino acids long. Germline CDR1 SGDLS, CDR2 YYNGEE. Some clones are missing from TCRdb's copy, which holds only in-frame ones; the method was immunoSEQ multiplex PCR. Here the sample spans some 140,000 clones, about 80% being singletons. The sequenced material came from peripheral blood. This receptor was identified in a woman between 55 and 75 years old with acute or convalescent COVID-19. The V call is TRBV9, the J call TRBJ2-1; D is perhaps TRBD2 (6 bases). The CDR3 spells CASRPGGARHNEQFF. For the CDR3, the DNA is TGTGCCAGCAGACCTGGAGGGGCCAGACACAATGAGCAGTTCTTC.